This TCR beta chain derives from a study of OX40 agonist ivuxolimab in advanced cancers. At the level of the study: Three partial responders included one hepatocellular carcinoma patient and two cutaneous melanoma patients.

CDR1 is SGHTA, CDR2 FQGNSA, per germline. The CDR3 is 15 residues long. Trimming pared 1 base from V and 0 bases from J, leaving 10 bases between. Profiled with immunoSEQ multiplex PCR; TCRdb holds only in-frame clones, not every one. The data show more than 70,000 clones, approximately 90% seen once. Baseline was the first blood sampling point, followed by cycle 4 day 1 and cycle 7 day 1. Study observations and caveats: In the 0.1 to 3.0 mg/kg range, CD4+ and CD8+ blood T cells had expanded clonally by week 6. Antigen specificity was not determined for the expanded peripheral T cells.

On this clone itself: The antigen is not known.

Sequencing used CD4+ or CD8+ T cells sorted from blood, obtained in a trial of the OX40 agonist ivuxolimab. This clonotype was obtained from an adult with an advanced solid tumor such as melanoma, head and neck, liver or kidney cancer. The chain couples TRBV7-2 to TRBJ2-7; D may be TRBD2 (6 bases). CDR3 amino acids: CASSLGGTFSYEQYF. DNA of the CDR3: TGTGCCAGCAGCTTAGGGGGGACTTTCTCCTACGAGCAGTACTTC.